This T cell receptor (beta chain) was identified in a study of cytomegalovirus exposure and HLA in healthy donors. Overall study results and limits: Specificity for CMV antigens was confirmed in vitro for a few of the CMV-associated chains. HLA-A and HLA-B allele assignments for most subjects were reportedly predicted accurately using TCR beta sequences. One later analysis reportedly identified an Asian-associated ancestry cluster that showed fewer N-insertions than the approximately 670-donor mean.

Use of 60 Vbeta and 13 Jbeta primers characterized the PCR. As originally analysed: Later, an analysis found roughly 80 million unique TCR beta chains, and roughly 10 million of these were shared. Profiled with immunoSEQ multiplex PCR; TCRdb holds only in-frame clones, not every one. V, J and clone size were drawn from that table, and D and trimming were deduced from the DNA. The sample has 100,000 to 150,000 clones; about 82% are singletons. Germline-derived CDR1 and CDR2 are MGHRA and YSYEKL. The CDR3 is made up of 17 amino acids. V was clipped by 0 bases and J by 1 base; unmatched bases: 8. In the case of this clone: The antigen is undetermined.

The chain links TRBV4-1 to TRBJ2-5, with TRBD2 matching over 7 bases. The receptor's source is a female donor in good health and CMV-seropositive. The sample taken for sequencing was PBMCs. The CDR3 is CASSQDGVGGSQETQYF. The CDR3 DNA sequence: TGCGCCAGCAGCCAAGACGGGGTGGGGGGGTCCCAAGAGACCCAGTACTTC.